The 8 T cell receptor beta chains listed next were all sequenced from one sample in a study of cytomegalovirus exposure and HLA in healthy donors. The PCR used 60 Vbeta and 13 Jbeta primers. Assay: immunoSEQ multiplex PCR; the TCRdb copy retains only in-frame clones and omits some. The sample has roughly 110,000 clones, 70% to 80% seen once; the top ten hold approximately 2.8%. The sample comprised PBMCs. The receptors stem from a female donor in good health and CMV-seronegative.

The gene calls are TRBV18 and TRBJ2-2; possible D gene TRBD2, 6 bases. The CDR3 covers 15 residues. The V end was cut by 3 bases, the J end by 1 base, with 9 bases between. Germline values: CDR1 KGHSH, CDR2 LQKENI. DNA for the CDR3: TGTGCCAGCTCACCCGTAGCGGAGAACACCGGGGAGCTGTTTTTT. Protein: CASSPVAENTGELFF.

This clone was detected a few times. This chain links TRBV7-9 with TRBJ2-1, with TRBD2 as a possible D gene (7 bases). Trimming left V 6 bases short and J 9 bases short, with 21 bases between. Germline values: CDR1 SEHNR, CDR2 FQNEAQ (reference sequence). The CDR3 consists of 15 residues. The DNA for the CDR3 is TGTGCCAGCAGTTCTCTCCGCGGGAGAGGGGGTGAGCAGTTCTTC. Translated, it gives CASSSLRGRGGEQFF.

The chain couples TRBV11-2 to TRBJ2-1; 16 bases line up with TRBD2. After removal of 0 bases from V and 7 bases from J, the junction contained 9 bases not matched to a gene. This CDR3 is built from 19 residues. Per germline, CDR1 SGHAT and CDR2 FQNNGV. CDR3 sequence reads: CASSLDRGTSGRAGNEQFF. The CDR3 DNA follows: TGTGCCAGCAGCTTAGATCGGGGGACTAGCGGGAGGGCCGGGAATGAGCAGTTCTTC.

CDR3 DNA sequence: TGTGCCAGCAGTCCCCCAATCGGGGAGCTGTTTTTT. Protein product: CASSPPIGELFF. V gene TRBV28 combines with J gene TRBJ2-2, with D unclear. V dropped 5 bases and J dropped 7 bases, with 8 bases sitting between them. The germline CDR1 and CDR2 sequences are MDHEN and SYDVKM. This CDR3 contains 12 residues.

V gene TRBV7-6 combines with J gene TRBJ2-7; 9 bases match TRBD1. V lost 6 bases, J lost 2 bases, and 8 bases stayed unmatched. This CDR3 comprises 15 residues. Germline CDR1 and CDR2: SGHVS and FNYEAQ. The CDR3 loop reads CASRGGQGGAYEQYF. The CDR3 DNA reads TGTGCCAGCAGGGGGGGACAGGGTGGCGCCTACGAGCAGTACTTC.

The chain has TRBV4-3 and TRBJ2-3; a weak D match, TRBD2 (7 bases). The germline V and J ends were trimmed by 6 bases and 5 bases, with 21 bases remaining between them. The CDR3 sequence is 16 residues long. From germline, CDR1 is LGHNA and CDR2 YSLEER. Here the CDR3 DNA reads TGCGCCAGCAGTCGCACGGTGCTAGGGGGGGGAGATACGCAGTATTTT. Residues: CASSRTVLGGGDTQYF.

This clone was observed a handful of times. The V gene is TRBV10-2, the J gene TRBJ2-2, with TRBD2 matching over 9 bases. In germline, CDR1 is WSHSY, CDR2 SAAADI. The CDR3 sequence is 18 residues long. After removal of 2 bases from V and 0 bases from J, the junction contained 7 bases not matched to a gene. CDR3 sequence reads: CASSEVTLAGTNTGELFF. In DNA form, the CDR3 reads TGCGCCAGCAGTGAGGTAACGCTAGCGGGAACGAACACCGGGGAGCTGTTTTTT.

The chain employs TRBV5-5 and TRBJ1-5; D unclear. Germline V gene data show CDR1 as SGHKS and CDR2 as YYEKEE (reference sequence). The CDR3 contains 17 residues. The V and J ends lost 4 bases and 1 base respectively, with 18 bases between them. In DNA form, the CDR3 reads TGTGCCAGCAGCCCCGGGGTAGGGTCACTCAGCAATCAGCCCCAGCATTTT. Its translation: CASSPGVGSLSNQPQHF.